This TCR beta chain was captured by sequencing in a study of blood T cell repertoires in COVID-19. Study-level background: The cDNA or gDNA used as material had been derived from T cells, B-cell-depleted T cells, or PBMCs.

V gave up 2 bases and J gave up 5 bases, with 10 bases separating them. CDR1 is GTSNPN, CDR2 SVGIG, per germline (reference sequence). The CDR3 contains 13 residues. Methods used by the authors: Amplification of reference gene primers provided the estimated nucleated cell counts. Produced via immunoSEQ multiplex PCR; TCRdb's table is partial and in-frame only. V, J and clone size reflect that table, while D and trimming were determined from the DNA. The repertoire has 250,000 to 300,000 clones, about 90% of them found once; the top ten carry roughly 6.1%. The specimen was peripheral blood. The chain is built from TRBV30 and TRBJ2-1; maybe TRBD1 (6 bases). The TCR was taken from a woman in her forties or fifties with COVID-19, enrolled during active disease. The CDR3 sequence: CAWSPGAHNEQFF. CDR3 sequence (DNA): TGTGCCTGGAGTCCAGGGGCTCACAATGAGCAGTTCTTC.